Listed below are T cell receptor beta chains from one sample, sequenced in a study of vaccination effects on CD4 cells after COVID-19. The data were produced by immunoSEQ multiplex PCR, yet TCRdb's version contains in-frame clones alone and is incomplete. The sample lists tens of thousands of clones, approximately 72% occurring once. The antigens for these receptors are not known. Sequenced here: CD4+ T cells from PBMCs cultured with HCoV-NL63 spike peptides, sampled before COVID-19 vaccination. All receptors come from a human donor who had a prior SARS-CoV-2 infection. The CDR3 runs from the conserved cysteine through the conserved F or W. The D gene is left open where the match is weak. Where a row states a size, it is once, few, many or the class of an expanded clone; other rows omit it.

CDR3nt: TGTGCCAGCAGCCAGGGGACTGTATACAATGAGCAGTTCTTC
CDR3aa: CASSQGTVYNEQFF
abundance: NA
j_gene: TRBJ2-1
v_gene: TRBV5-4
d_gene: NA

CDR3nt: TGCGCCAGCAGCTTGGTAGCGGGGGGTCAGTACAATGAGCAGTTCTTC
CDR3aa: CASSLVAGGQYNEQFF
abundance: NA
j_gene: TRBJ2-1
v_gene: TRBV5-1
d_gene: TRBD2

CDR3nt: TGTGCCAGCAGCCCCTTTCGAGCCGAAGAGACCCAGTACTTC
CDR3aa: CASSPFRAEETQYF
abundance: NA
j_gene: TRBJ2-5
v_gene: TRBV9
d_gene: NA

CDR3nt: TGTGCCAGTAGATGGACAGGGGAGAATGAAAAACTGTTTTTT
CDR3aa: CASRWTGENEKLFF
abundance: NA
j_gene: TRBJ1-4
v_gene: TRBV19
d_gene: TRBD1

CDR3nt: TGTGCCAGCAGCCCGTTGACAGGGGGGCCTGGAAACACCATATATTTT
CDR3aa: CASSPLTGGPGNTIYF
abundance: NA
j_gene: TRBJ1-3
v_gene: TRBV3-1/TRBV3-2
d_gene: TRBD1

CDR3nt: TGTGCCAGCATAGGAGTAGCGGGGGGTTTTGAGCAGTACTTC
CDR3aa: CASIGVAGGFEQYF
abundance: few
j_gene: TRBJ2-7
v_gene: TRBV6-6
d_gene: TRBD2

CDR3nt: TGTGCCAGCAGCTTCCCCGGGAGTCAGAAGCAGTACTTC
CDR3aa: CASSFPGSQKQYF
abundance: NA
j_gene: TRBJ2-7
v_gene: TRBV7-8
d_gene: NA

CDR3nt: TGTGCCAGCAGCTTAATCGGGGGGCAGGATACGCAGTATTTT
CDR3aa: CASSLIGGQDTQYF
abundance: NA
j_gene: TRBJ2-3
v_gene: TRBV13
d_gene: NA

CDR3nt: TGTGCCAGTAGTAACCTGAATGTAGGGACTAGCCTGATTTACTCCTACAATGAGCAGTTCTTC
CDR3aa: CASSNLNVGTSLIYSYNEQFF
abundance: NA
j_gene: TRBJ2-1
v_gene: TRBV19
d_gene: TRBD2

CDR3nt: TGTGCCAGCAGCTTACTATTGGGGGTCACAGATACGCAGTATTTT
CDR3aa: CASSLLLGVTDTQYF
abundance: few
j_gene: TRBJ2-3
v_gene: TRBV7-9
d_gene: NA

CDR3nt: TGTGCCAGCAGTTACGCCCGTTTTGGTTACAATCAGCCCCAGCATTTT
CDR3aa: CASSYARFGYNQPQHF
abundance: NA
j_gene: TRBJ1-5
v_gene: TRBV6-6
d_gene: NA

CDR3nt: TGTGCCAGCAGCTCACAACCCCCCGGACGTGGGTCCGGTTATGGCTACACCTTC
CDR3aa: CASSSQPPGRGSGYGYTF
abundance: NA
j_gene: TRBJ1-2
v_gene: TRBV7-3
d_gene: NA

CDR3nt: TGTGCCAGCAGCGTCTCTGACACTGAAGCTTTCTTT
CDR3aa: CASSVSDTEAFF
abundance: NA
j_gene: TRBJ1-1
v_gene: TRBV6-5
d_gene: NA

CDR3nt: TGTGCCAGCAGGAGGACAGAATACAATGAGCAGTTCTTC
CDR3aa: CASRRTEYNEQFF
abundance: once
j_gene: TRBJ2-1
v_gene: TRBV28
d_gene: NA

CDR3nt: TGTGCCAGTAGTATACAGGGTGCTGGGGCCAACGTCCTGACTTTC
CDR3aa: CASSIQGAGANVLTF
abundance: few
j_gene: TRBJ2-6
v_gene: TRBV19
d_gene: NA

CDR3nt: TGTGCCAGCAGCTTAGGGGGGACAGGCCTACTCCATGAGCAGTTCTTC
CDR3aa: CASSLGGTGLLHEQFF
abundance: once
j_gene: TRBJ2-1
v_gene: TRBV11-3
d_gene: TRBD1

CDR3nt: TGTGCCAGCAGCCGCGCCACTTCCTACGAGCAGTACTTC
CDR3aa: CASSRATSYEQYF
abundance: once
j_gene: TRBJ2-7
v_gene: TRBV5-6
d_gene: NA

CDR3nt: TGTGCCAGCAGCCCTGCTGGGCCGCTGGAGGACAATGAGCAGTTCTTC
CDR3aa: CASSPAGPLEDNEQFF
abundance: NA
j_gene: TRBJ2-1
v_gene: TRBV9
d_gene: NA

CDR3nt: TGCGCCAGCAGCCAAGATCTCAAAAGGGGCGAGCAGTACTTC
CDR3aa: CASSQDLKRGEQYF
abundance: few
j_gene: TRBJ2-7
v_gene: TRBV4-3
d_gene: NA

CDR3nt: TGTGCCAGCTCACCTCAGAACACCGGGGAGCTGTTTTTT
CDR3aa: CASSPQNTGELFF
abundance: NA
j_gene: TRBJ2-2
v_gene: TRBV18
d_gene: NA

CDR3nt: TGTGCCAGCAGCCTCGGACTAGCGGGCAGAACAGATACGCAGTATTTT
CDR3aa: CASSLGLAGRTDTQYF
abundance: NA
j_gene: TRBJ2-3
v_gene: TRBV25-1
d_gene: TRBD2

CDR3nt: TGCGCCAGCAGCTTGGACGGGCCAGCTATCTTC
CDR3aa: CASSLDGPAIF
abundance: NA
j_gene: TRBJ2-7
v_gene: TRBV5-1
d_gene: NA

CDR3nt: TGCGCCAGCAGCTGGCTACCCCGGACAGGAAGGCTAGGAAGCACAGATACGCAGTATTTT
CDR3aa: CASSWLPRTGRLGSTDTQYF
abundance: NA
j_gene: TRBJ2-3
v_gene: TRBV5-1
d_gene: TRBD1

CDR3nt: TGTGCCTGGAGTGTCGGTTATCATATCGGGAGGGTGGTTTCCTACGAGCAGTACTTC
CDR3aa: CAWSVGYHIGRVVSYEQYF
abundance: NA
j_gene: TRBJ2-7
v_gene: TRBV30
d_gene: TRBD2

CDR3nt: TGTGCCAGCAGTTACTCAGCGGATCAAGAGACCCAGTACTTC
CDR3aa: CASSYSADQETQYF
abundance: NA
j_gene: TRBJ2-5
v_gene: TRBV6-6
d_gene: NA

CDR3nt: TGTGCCAGCAGCTTAACCGGGGAATACGAGCAGTACTTC
CDR3aa: CASSLTGEYEQYF
abundance: NA
j_gene: TRBJ2-7
v_gene: TRBV11-2
d_gene: NA

CDR3nt: TGTGCCAGCAGCCAAATGCAGGAGAACACTGAAGCTTTCTTT
CDR3aa: CASSQMQENTEAFF
abundance: NA
j_gene: TRBJ1-1
v_gene: TRBV3-1/TRBV3-2
d_gene: NA

CDR3nt: TGTGCCAGCAGCCCCGGGTTAGGTAGCGGGAGTCGTCAAGAGACCCAGTACTTC
CDR3aa: CASSPGLGSGSRQETQYF
abundance: NA
j_gene: TRBJ2-5
v_gene: TRBV7-9
d_gene: TRBD2

CDR3nt: TGCGCCAGCAGCCAAGATCTATTGGCTAACTATGGCTACACCTTC
CDR3aa: CASSQDLLANYGYTF
abundance: NA
j_gene: TRBJ1-2
v_gene: TRBV4-3
d_gene: NA

CDR3nt: TGTGCCAGCAGTGAGTCTAGCGGGGATGGTACGCAGTATTTT
CDR3aa: CASSESSGDGTQYF
abundance: NA
j_gene: TRBJ2-3
v_gene: TRBV2
d_gene: TRBD2

CDR3nt: TGTGCCAGCAGTGGAACAGGGTTAAGGAACACCGGGGAGCTGTTTTTT
CDR3aa: CASSGTGLRNTGELFF
abundance: NA
j_gene: TRBJ2-2
v_gene: TRBV2
d_gene: NA

CDR3nt: TGTGCCAGCAGCTCCGGGACAGGGGTTCGCGAGCAGTACTTC
CDR3aa: CASSSGTGVREQYF
abundance: NA
j_gene: TRBJ2-7
v_gene: TRBV3-1/TRBV3-2
d_gene: TRBD1

CDR3nt: TGTGCCAGCAGCTTAGGGAGGGAGAACTATGGCTACACCTTC
CDR3aa: CASSLGRENYGYTF
abundance: NA
j_gene: TRBJ1-2
v_gene: TRBV7-9
d_gene: NA

CDR3nt: TGCAGCGTGTGGGGACAGGGGGCCGACGAGCAGTACTTC
CDR3aa: CSVWGQGADEQYF
abundance: NA
j_gene: TRBJ2-7
v_gene: TRBV29-1
d_gene: TRBD1

CDR3nt: TGTGCCAGCAGCCCGGACAGGGGGCTACCCGATAACTATGGCTACACCTTC
CDR3aa: CASSPDRGLPDNYGYTF
abundance: NA
j_gene: TRBJ1-2
v_gene: TRBV5-4
d_gene: TRBD1

CDR3nt: TGTGCCTGGAGGGACCTCCGGGACAGGTCTGGGGCCAACGTCCTGACTTTC
CDR3aa: CAWRDLRDRSGANVLTF
abundance: few
j_gene: TRBJ2-6
v_gene: TRBV30
d_gene: TRBD1

CDR3nt: TGTGCCAGCAGCTTGGCCCGGACTAGCGGGGGGACTTACACAGATACGCAGTATTTT
CDR3aa: CASSLARTSGGTYTDTQYF
abundance: NA
j_gene: TRBJ2-3
v_gene: TRBV5-4
d_gene: TRBD2

CDR3nt: TGTGCCAGCAGTTTGGACAAAAGCCCCTATGGCTACACCTTC
CDR3aa: CASSLDKSPYGYTF
abundance: large
j_gene: TRBJ1-2
v_gene: TRBV6-5
d_gene: NA

CDR3nt: TGCGCCAGCAGCTTGGTTGCGGGGGCTGGGGCCGGGGAGCTGTTTTTT
CDR3aa: CASSLVAGAGAGELFF
abundance: NA
j_gene: TRBJ2-2
v_gene: TRBV5-1
d_gene: NA

CDR3nt: TGTGCCACCAGTCCCGCGGGAGGGTTCCCCGAGCAGTACTTC
CDR3aa: CATSPAGGFPEQYF
abundance: NA
j_gene: TRBJ2-7
v_gene: TRBV24-1
d_gene: TRBD2

CDR3nt: TGCGCCAGCAGCTTGGACGCGGAATACAATGAGCAGTTCTTC
CDR3aa: CASSLDAEYNEQFF
abundance: once
j_gene: TRBJ2-1
v_gene: TRBV5-1
d_gene: NA

CDR3nt: TGTGCCAGCAGCTTACAAGGGGCCCCTTACACTGAAGCTTTCTTT
CDR3aa: CASSLQGAPYTEAFF
abundance: once
j_gene: TRBJ1-1
v_gene: TRBV11-3
d_gene: NA

CDR3nt: TGTGCCAGCATTCCGACTAGCGGGCACAATGAGCAGTTCTTC
CDR3aa: CASIPTSGHNEQFF
abundance: NA
j_gene: TRBJ2-1
v_gene: TRBV2
d_gene: TRBD2

CDR3nt: TGTGCCAGCTCACCAAGATCTAGCTCCTACGAGCAGTACTTC
CDR3aa: CASSPRSSSYEQYF
abundance: few
j_gene: TRBJ2-7
v_gene: TRBV18
d_gene: NA

CDR3nt: TGTGCCAGCAGCTTTGGCGGGACTGTCAATGAGCAGTTCTTC
CDR3aa: CASSFGGTVNEQFF
abundance: NA
j_gene: TRBJ2-1
v_gene: TRBV7-9
d_gene: NA

CDR3nt: TGTGCCAGCAGCCAAGATGGGGGGTACTATGGCTACACCTTC
CDR3aa: CASSQDGGYYGYTF
abundance: once
j_gene: TRBJ1-2
v_gene: TRBV4-2
d_gene: NA

CDR3nt: TGTGCCAGCAGTTACTTGTCCGATGGTAGGGCTTTCTTT
CDR3aa: CASSYLSDGRAFF
abundance: NA
j_gene: TRBJ1-1
v_gene: TRBV6-5
d_gene: NA

CDR3nt: TGTGCCAGCACAGGGGTGGGGTCTGGGGCCAACGTCCTGACTTTC
CDR3aa: CASTGVGSGANVLTF
abundance: once
j_gene: TRBJ2-6
v_gene: TRBV27
d_gene: NA

CDR3nt: TGCGCCAGCAGCTTGGGCGAGCGGGGGTACAATGAGCAGTTCTTC
CDR3aa: CASSLGERGYNEQFF
abundance: few
j_gene: TRBJ2-1
v_gene: TRBV5-1
d_gene: TRBD2

CDR3nt: TGTGCCAGCAGTTTATTCGGGCTATCTGGAAACACCATATATTTT
CDR3aa: CASSLFGLSGNTIYF
abundance: many
j_gene: TRBJ1-3
v_gene: TRBV28
d_gene: NA